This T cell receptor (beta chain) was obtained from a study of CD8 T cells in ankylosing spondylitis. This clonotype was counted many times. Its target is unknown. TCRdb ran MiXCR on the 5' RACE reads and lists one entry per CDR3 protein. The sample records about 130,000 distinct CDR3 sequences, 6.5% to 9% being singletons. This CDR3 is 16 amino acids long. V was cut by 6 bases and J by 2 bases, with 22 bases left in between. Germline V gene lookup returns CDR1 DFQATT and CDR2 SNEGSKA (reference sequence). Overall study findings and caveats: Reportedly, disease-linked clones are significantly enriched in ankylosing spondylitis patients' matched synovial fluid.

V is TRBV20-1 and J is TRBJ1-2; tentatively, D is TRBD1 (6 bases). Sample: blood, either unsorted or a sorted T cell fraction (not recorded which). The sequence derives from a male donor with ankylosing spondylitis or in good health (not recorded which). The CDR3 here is CSAPPGGGGFNYGYTF. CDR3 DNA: TGCAGTGCCCCCCCGGGCGGAGGGGGATTCAACTATGGCTACACCTTC.